This T cell receptor beta chain was captured by sequencing in a study of patients and donors after allogeneic stem cell transplantation. TCRdb itself ran the RT-PCR reads through MiXCR, one entry per CDR3 protein. The sample yields over 65,000 distinct CDR3 sequences, around 27% seen once. This CDR3 comprises 16 residues. Trimming took 7 bases from V and 5 from J; bases not matched to a gene: 13. The source is a human donor who was either an allogeneic HSCT recipient or a stem cell or donor lymphocyte infusion donor (not recorded which). It is not recorded whose cells these are; they may come from a transplant donor. The sequenced material came from blood, either unsorted or a sorted T cell fraction (not recorded which). The V call is TRBV12-3 or TRBV12-4, the J call TRBJ2-5; TRBD1 aligns across 10 bases. CDR3 sequence reads: CASTLTGTGARETQYF. The CDR3 DNA sequence: TGTGCCAGCACCTTAACCGGGACAGGGGCGCGGGAGACCCAGTACTTC.